Sequencing of this TCR beta chain was carried out in a study of vaccination and CD4 T cells after COVID-19. Sequencing of cultured CD4+ T cell DNA used the Oncomine TCR Beta short-read assay. TCRdb redid the calling of the PCR reads with MiXCR, one entry per CDR3 protein. The sample contains about 26,000 distinct CDR3 sequences, less than 50% of which appear only once. With respect to this clonotype: Its antigen remains unknown.

Treatment of the sample: roughly 10-day PBMC culture with coronavirus spike peptide pools or control peptides (ViraFEST assay). The V gene's germline CDR1 is LGHNA and CDR2 YSLEER. The CDR3 has 16 residues. Trimming stripped 0 bases from V and 1 base from J, with 9 bases between. The source is a human donor who had recovered from COVID-19. The J gene is TRBJ2-2, the V gene TRBV4-3; no clear D gene. Sequencing input: CD4+ T cells from blood, cultured in vitro. The CDR3 DNA reads TGCGCCAGCAGCCAAGACCGAGGTTTGAACACCGGGGAGCTGTTTTTT. Translation: CASSQDRGLNTGELFF.